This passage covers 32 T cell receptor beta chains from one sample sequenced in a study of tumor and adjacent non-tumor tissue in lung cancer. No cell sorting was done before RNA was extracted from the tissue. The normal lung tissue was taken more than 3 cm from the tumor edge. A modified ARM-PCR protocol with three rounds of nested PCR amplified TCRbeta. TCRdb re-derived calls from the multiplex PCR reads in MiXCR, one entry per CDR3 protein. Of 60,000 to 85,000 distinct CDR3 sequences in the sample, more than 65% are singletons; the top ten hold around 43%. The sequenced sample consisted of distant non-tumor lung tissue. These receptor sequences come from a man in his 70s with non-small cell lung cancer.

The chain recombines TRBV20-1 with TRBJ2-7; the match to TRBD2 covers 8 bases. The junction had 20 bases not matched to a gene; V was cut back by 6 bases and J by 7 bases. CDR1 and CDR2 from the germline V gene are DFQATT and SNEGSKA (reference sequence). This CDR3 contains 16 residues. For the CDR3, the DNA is TGCAGTGCCCACCTTCATCCGGGACTAGAGTCGAGTGAGCAGTACTTC. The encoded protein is CSAHLHPGLESSEQYF.

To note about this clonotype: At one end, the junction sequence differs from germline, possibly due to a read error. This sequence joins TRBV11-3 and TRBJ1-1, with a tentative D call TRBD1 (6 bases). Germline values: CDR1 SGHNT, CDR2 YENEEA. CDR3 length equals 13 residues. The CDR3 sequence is CAISLQGGSEAFF. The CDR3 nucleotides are TGTGCCATCAGCTTACAGGGTGGGAGTGAGGCTTTCTTT. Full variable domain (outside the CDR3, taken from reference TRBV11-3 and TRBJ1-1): EAGVVQSPRYKIIEKKQPVAFWCNPISGHNTLYWYLQNLGQGPELLIRYENEEAVDDSQLPKDRFSAERLKGVDSTLKIQPAELGDSAVYLCAISLQGGSEAFFGQGTRLTVV.

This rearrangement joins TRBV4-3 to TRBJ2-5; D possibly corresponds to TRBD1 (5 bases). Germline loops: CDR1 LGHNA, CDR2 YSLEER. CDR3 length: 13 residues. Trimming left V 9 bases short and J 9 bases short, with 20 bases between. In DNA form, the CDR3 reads TGCGCCAGTAACCAAGCCCCACAAGGGGCCCAGTACTTC. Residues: CASNQAPQGAQYF.

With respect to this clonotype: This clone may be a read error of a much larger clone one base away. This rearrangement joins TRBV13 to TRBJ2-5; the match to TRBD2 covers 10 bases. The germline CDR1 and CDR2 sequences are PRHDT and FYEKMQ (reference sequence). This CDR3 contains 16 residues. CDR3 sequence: CTSSSRSGRARETQYF. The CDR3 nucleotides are TGTACCAGCAGCTCCCGGAGCGGGAGGGCCCGAGAGACCCAGTACTTC.

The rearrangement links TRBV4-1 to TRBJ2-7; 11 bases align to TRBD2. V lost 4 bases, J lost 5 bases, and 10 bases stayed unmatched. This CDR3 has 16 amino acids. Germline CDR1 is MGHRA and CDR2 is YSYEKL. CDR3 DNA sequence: TGCGCCAGCAGCCGGGCACTAGCGGGAGAGGAAGACGAGCAGTACTTC. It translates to CASSRALAGEEDEQYF.

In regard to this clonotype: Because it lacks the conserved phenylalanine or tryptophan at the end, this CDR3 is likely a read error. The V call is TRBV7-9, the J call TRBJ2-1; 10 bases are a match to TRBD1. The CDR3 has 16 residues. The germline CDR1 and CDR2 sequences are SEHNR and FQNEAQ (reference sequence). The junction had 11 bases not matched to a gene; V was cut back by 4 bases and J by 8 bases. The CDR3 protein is CASSSYGQGDGHEQFV. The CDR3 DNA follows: TGTGCCAGCAGCTCCTATGGACAGGGGGACGGTCATGAGCAGTTCGTC.

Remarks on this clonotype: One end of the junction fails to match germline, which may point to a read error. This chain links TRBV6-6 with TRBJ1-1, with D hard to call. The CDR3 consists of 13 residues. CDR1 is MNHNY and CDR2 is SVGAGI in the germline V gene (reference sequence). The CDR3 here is CASRRRANTEAFF. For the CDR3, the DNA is TGCGCCAGCAGACGGAGGGCAAACACTGAAGCTTTCTTT.

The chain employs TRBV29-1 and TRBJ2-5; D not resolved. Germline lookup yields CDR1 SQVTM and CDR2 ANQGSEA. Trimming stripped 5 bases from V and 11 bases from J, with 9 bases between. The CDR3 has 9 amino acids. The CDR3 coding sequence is TGCAGCGTTCGAGAGAAACAGTACTTC. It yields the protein CSVREKQYF.

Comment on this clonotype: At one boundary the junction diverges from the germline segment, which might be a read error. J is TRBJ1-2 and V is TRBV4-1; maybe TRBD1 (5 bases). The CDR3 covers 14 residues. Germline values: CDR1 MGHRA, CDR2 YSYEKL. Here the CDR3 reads CASSQDRDLDGYTF. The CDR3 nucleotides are TGCGCCAGCAGCCAAGACAGGGATCTTGATGGCTACACTTTC.

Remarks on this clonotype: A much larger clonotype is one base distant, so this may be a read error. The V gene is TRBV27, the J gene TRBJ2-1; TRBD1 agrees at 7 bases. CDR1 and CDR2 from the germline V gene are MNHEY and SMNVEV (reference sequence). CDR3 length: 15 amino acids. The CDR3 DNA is TGTGCCAGCAGCCCCAGGGACAGCTCCTACAATGAGAAGTTCTTC. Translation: CASSPRDSSYNEKFF.

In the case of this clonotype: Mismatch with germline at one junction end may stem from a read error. This CDR3 reads CASSPGTVAQENQYF. CDR3 in DNA: TGTGCCAGCAGCCCTGGGACAGTTGCGCAAGAGAACCAGTACTTC. The chain has TRBV11-2 and TRBJ2-5; 7 bases fit TRBD1. Germline-derived CDR1 and CDR2 are SGHAT and FQNNGV. The CDR3 has 15 amino acids.

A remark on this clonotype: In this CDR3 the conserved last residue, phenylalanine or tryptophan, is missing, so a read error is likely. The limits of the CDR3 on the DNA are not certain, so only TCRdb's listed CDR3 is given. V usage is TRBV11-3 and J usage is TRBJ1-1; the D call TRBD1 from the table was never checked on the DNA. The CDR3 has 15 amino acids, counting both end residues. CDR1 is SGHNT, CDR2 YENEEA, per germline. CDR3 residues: CANSFSTGGSTEAFL.

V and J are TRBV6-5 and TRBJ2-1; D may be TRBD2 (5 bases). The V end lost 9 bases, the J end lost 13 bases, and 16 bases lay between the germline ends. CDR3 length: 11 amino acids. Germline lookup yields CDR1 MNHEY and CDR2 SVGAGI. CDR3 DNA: TGTGCCAGTAATACCGGGAATAACCAGTTCTTC. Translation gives CASNTGNNQFF.

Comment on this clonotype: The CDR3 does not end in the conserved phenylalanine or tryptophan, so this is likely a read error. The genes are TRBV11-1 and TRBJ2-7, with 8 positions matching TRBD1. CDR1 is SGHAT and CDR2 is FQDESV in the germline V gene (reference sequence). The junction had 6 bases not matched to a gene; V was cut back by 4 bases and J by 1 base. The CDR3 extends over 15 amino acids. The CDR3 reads CASSSSGTGSYEQYL. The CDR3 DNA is TGTGCCAGCAGCTCCTCCGGGACAGGATCCTACGAGCAGTACTTA.

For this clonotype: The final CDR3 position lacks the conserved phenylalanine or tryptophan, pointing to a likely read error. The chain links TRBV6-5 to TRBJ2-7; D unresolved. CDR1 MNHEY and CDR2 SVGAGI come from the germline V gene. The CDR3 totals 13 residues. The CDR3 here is CASSYTYSYEQYI. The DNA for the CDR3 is TGTGCCAGCAGTTACACATACTCCTATGAGCAGTACATC.

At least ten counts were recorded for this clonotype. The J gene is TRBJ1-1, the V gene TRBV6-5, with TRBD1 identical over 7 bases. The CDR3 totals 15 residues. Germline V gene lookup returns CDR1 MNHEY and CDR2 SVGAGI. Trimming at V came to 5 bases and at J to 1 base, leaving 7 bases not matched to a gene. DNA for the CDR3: TGTGCCAGCAGTAACACCGGGACAGAGAACACTGAAGCTTTCTTT. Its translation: CASSNTGTENTEAFF.

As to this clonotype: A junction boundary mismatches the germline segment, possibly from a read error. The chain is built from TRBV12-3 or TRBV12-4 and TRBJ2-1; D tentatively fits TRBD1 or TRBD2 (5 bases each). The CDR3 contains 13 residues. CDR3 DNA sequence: TGTGCCAGTAGTTTAGCAGGGAGTAATGAGCAGTCCTTC. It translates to CASSLAGSNEQSF.

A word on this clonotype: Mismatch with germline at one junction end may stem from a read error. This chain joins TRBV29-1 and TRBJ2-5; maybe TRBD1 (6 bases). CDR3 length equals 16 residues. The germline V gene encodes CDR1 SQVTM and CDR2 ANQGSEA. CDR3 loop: CSAKPYFQTGQETQNF. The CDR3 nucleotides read TGTAGCGCCAAGCCCTACTTCCAGACAGGTCAAGAGACCCAGAACTTC. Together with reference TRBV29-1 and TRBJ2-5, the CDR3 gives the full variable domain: SAVISQKPSRDICQRGTSLTIQCQVDSQVTMMFWYRQQPGQSLTLIATANQGSEATYESGFVIDKFPISRPNLTFSTLTVSNMSPEDSSIYLCSAKPYFQTGQETQNFGPGTRLLVL.

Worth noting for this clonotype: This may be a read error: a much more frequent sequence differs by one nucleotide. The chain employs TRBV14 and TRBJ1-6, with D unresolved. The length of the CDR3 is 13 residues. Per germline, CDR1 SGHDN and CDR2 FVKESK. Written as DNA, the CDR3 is TGTGCCAGAAGCCAACAGTATAATTCACCCCTCCACTTT. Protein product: CARSQQYNSPLHF.

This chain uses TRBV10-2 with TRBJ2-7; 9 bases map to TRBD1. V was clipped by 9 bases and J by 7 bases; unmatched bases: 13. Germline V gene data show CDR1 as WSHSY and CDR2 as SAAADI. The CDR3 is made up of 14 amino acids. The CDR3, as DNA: TGCGCCAGTTTTTCCGGGACAGGGTATGAGGAGCAGTACTTC. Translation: CASFSGTGYEEQYF.

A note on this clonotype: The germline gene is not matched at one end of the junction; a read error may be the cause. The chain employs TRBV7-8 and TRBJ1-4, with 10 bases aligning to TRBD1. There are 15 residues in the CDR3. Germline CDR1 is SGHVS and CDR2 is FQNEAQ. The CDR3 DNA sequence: TGTACCAGCAGCCCGCGACAGGGGGCGGGTGAAAGACTGTTTTTT. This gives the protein CTSSPRQGAGERLFF.

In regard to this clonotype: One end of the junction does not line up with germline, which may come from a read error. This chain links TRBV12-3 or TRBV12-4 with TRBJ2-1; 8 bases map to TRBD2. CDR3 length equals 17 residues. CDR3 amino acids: CARSLRTGGGSYNEQFF. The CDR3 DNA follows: TGTGCCAGGAGTTTGAGGACGGGAGGGGGCTCCTACAATGAGCAGTTCTTC.

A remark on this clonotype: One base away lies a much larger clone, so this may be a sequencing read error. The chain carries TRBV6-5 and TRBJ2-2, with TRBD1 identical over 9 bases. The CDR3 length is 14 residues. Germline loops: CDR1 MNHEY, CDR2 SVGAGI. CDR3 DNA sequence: TGTGCCAGCAGTCGGACAGGGGTCACCGGGAAGCTGTTTTTT. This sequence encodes CASSRTGVTGKLFF.

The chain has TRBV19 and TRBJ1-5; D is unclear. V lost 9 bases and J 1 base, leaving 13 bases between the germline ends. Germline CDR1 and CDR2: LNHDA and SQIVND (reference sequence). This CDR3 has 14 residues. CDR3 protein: CASLEMVSNQPQHF. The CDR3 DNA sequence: TGTGCCAGCTTAGAGATGGTAAGCAATCAGCCCCAGCATTTT.

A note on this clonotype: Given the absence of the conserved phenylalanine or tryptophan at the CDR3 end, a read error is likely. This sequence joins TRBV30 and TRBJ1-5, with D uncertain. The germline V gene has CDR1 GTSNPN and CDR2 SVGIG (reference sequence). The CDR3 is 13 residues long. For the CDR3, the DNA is TGTGACTGGGCAGCCTTCGGGAATCAGCCCCAGCATTAT. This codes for CDWAAFGNQPQHY.

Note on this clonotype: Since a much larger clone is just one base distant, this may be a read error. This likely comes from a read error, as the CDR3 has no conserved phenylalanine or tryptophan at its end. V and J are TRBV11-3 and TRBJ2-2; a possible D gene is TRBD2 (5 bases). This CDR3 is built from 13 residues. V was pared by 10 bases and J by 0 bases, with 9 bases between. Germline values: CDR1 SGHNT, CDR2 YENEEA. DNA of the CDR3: TGTGCCACCTTGGACTCGAACACCGGGGAGCTGTTTTAT. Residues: CATLDSNTGELFY.

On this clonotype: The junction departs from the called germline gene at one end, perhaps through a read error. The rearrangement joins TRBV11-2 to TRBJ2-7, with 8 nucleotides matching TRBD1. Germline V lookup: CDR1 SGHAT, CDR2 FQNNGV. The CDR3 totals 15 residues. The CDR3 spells CASTLDQGALYYQYF. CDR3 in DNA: TGTGCCAGCACCTTAGATCAGGGGGCCCTCTACTATCAGTACTTC.

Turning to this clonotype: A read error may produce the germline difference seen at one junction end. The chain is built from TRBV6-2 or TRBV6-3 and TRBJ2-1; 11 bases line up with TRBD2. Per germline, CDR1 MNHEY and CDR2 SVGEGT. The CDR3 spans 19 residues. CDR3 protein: CPSSYSAISGRVVYNEQFF. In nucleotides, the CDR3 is TGTCCCAGCAGTTACTCTGCGATTAGCGGGAGGGTCGTATACAATGAGCAGTTCTTC.

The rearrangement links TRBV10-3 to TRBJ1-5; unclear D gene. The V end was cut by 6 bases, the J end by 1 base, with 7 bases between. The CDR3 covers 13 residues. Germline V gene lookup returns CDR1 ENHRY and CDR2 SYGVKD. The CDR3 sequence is CAISRDSNQPQHF. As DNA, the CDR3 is TGTGCCATCAGCAGAGACAGCAATCAGCCCCAGCATTTT.

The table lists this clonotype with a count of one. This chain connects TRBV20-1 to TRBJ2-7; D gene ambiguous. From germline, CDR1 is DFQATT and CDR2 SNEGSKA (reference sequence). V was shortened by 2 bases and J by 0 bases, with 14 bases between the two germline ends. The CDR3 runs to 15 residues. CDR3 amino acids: CSARKGRSLSYEQYF. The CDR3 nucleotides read TGCAGTGCTAGAAAAGGCCGGAGTCTCTCCTACGAGCAGTACTTC.

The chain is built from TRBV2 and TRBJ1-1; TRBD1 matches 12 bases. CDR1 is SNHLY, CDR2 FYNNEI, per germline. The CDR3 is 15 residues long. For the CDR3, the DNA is TGTACCACCCGGGGGACAGGGGGCTCTAACGCTGAAGCTTTCTTT. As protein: CTTRGTGGSNAEAFF.

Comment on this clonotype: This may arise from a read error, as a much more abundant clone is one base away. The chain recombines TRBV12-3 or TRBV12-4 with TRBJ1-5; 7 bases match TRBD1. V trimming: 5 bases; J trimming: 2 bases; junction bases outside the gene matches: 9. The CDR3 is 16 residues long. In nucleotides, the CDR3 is TGTGCCAGCAGTCTCACGCAGGGGGTGGGCAATCAGCCCCAGCATTTT. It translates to CASSLTQGVGNQPQHF.